This T cell receptor beta chain was obtained from a study of T cell repertoires in cytomegalovirus infection. About the study: Newly reported HLA-C-restricted and thoroughly characterized HLA-B-restricted CMV epitopes were employed. Through public TCR beta signatures, both CMV infection and matching HLA type were indicated.

Study-wide results and limits: The study identified carriers of CMV plus the relevant HLA from cumulative public TCR beta family frequency. HLA-C-restricted, CMV-specific TCR beta clonotypes were dominant ex vivo.

From the reads, TCRdb called clonotypes with MiXCR, one entry per CDR3 protein. The table includes around 430,000 distinct CDR3 sequences, approximately 40% detected once. CDR3 length: 14 amino acids. V was pared by 7 bases and J by 3 bases, with 9 bases of the junction left unmatched. Germline-derived CDR1 and CDR2 are ENHRY and SYGVKD. Remarks on this clonotype: Its specificity is unknown.

The chain employs TRBV10-3 and TRBJ2-7; 7 bases fit TRBD1. The starting material was cultured PBMCs, obtained from culture after CMV antigen stimulation. This sequence was found in a human donor in good health (CMV status not recorded). Some clones in this sample may be carry-over from other donors' samples. CDR3: CAIINTGQLYEQYF. The CDR3, as DNA: TGTGCCATCATCAATACGGGACAGCTCTACGAGCAGTACTTC.